A single sample is the source of the 21 T cell receptor beta chains below, sequenced in a study of blood T cells in healthy people across ages. A sample-barcoded 5' primer and a J-beta primer mix were used in a second PCR of about 7 to 12 cycles. TCRdb independently ran MiXCR on the 5' RACE reads; one entry per CDR3 protein. The data contain 790,000 or so distinct CDR3 sequences, 35% to 60% of them singletons. Sequencing used blood. Every receptor here comes from an elderly man in good health.

On this clonotype itself: A read error may produce the germline difference seen at one junction end. The V gene is TRBV5-1, the J gene TRBJ2-1, with D possibly matching TRBD1 (5 bases). The CDR3 length is 16 residues. Germline-derived CDR1 and CDR2 are SGHRS and YFSETQ. The chain's CDR3 is CASSPYLRKTDNEQFF. CDR3 sequence (DNA): TGCGCCAGCAGCCCGTATTTGCGGAAGACGGACAACGAGCAGTTCTTC. Based on the CDR3 plus reference TRBV5-1 and TRBJ2-1, the full variable domain is KAGVTQTPRYLIKTRGQQVTLSCSPISGHRSVSWYQQTPGQGLQFLFEYFSETQRNKGNFPGRFSGRQFSNSRSEMNVSTLELGDSALYLCASSPYLRKTDNEQFFGPGTRLTVL.

This sequence joins TRBV4-1 and TRBJ2-1; D is perhaps TRBD2 (5 bases). The ends were cut back, 1 base at V and 12 bases at J, with 16 bases in the middle. The CDR3 covers 14 residues. Germline values: CDR1 MGHRA, CDR2 YSYEKL. Here the CDR3 reads CASSQGPRFEGQFF. CDR3 nucleotides: TGCGCCAGCAGCCAAGGGCCTCGCTTCGAGGGGCAGTTCTTC.

The genes are TRBV7-2 and TRBJ2-5, with 10 bases that match TRBD2. The CDR3 extends over 16 amino acids. CDR1 is SGHTA, CDR2 FQGNSA, per germline. After removal of 5 bases from V and 2 bases from J, the junction contained 8 bases not matched to a gene. This chain's CDR3 is CASSPYPLAGQETQYF. For the CDR3, the DNA is TGTGCCAGCAGCCCCTACCCACTAGCGGGGCAAGAGACCCAGTACTTC.

This clonotype was detected a few times. A much more abundant neighbour one base away suggests this may be a read error. The chain has TRBV7-8 and TRBJ2-7; TRBD2 aligns across 7 bases. The J segment lost 4 bases and the V segment lost 5 bases, leaving 8 bases of the junction unmatched. Germline-derived CDR1 and CDR2 are SGHVS and FQNEAQ. This CDR3 contains 14 residues. CDR3 sequence reads: CASSVEASGYEQYF. CDR3 nucleotides: TGTGCCAGCAGCGTAGAGGCTAGCGGATACGAGCAGTACTTC.

This clonotype showed up just once. The J gene is TRBJ1-2, the V gene TRBV5-1; TRBD1 agrees at 9 bases. Germline V gene data show CDR1 as SGHRS and CDR2 as YFSETQ. V shed 4 bases and J 3 bases; nucleotides not matched to a gene: 10. The CDR3 runs to 16 residues. CDR3 region: CASSRTGETIYYGYTF. Written as DNA, the CDR3 is TGCGCCAGCAGCAGGACAGGGGAGACCATCTACTATGGCTACACCTTC.

The DNA for the CDR3 is TGTGCCAGCAGCCAGTTCGGACTAGCGGGTGCCAAAAACATTCAGTACTTC. It encodes CASSQFGLAGAKNIQYF. The chain uses TRBV3-1 and TRBJ2-4, with TRBD2 identical over 11 bases. J was trimmed by 1 base and V by 3 bases; bases with no gene match: 5. CDR1 is LGHDT and CDR2 is YNNKEL in the germline V gene (reference sequence). CDR3 length: 17 residues.

This clonotype was seen repeatedly, ten times or more. This chain joins TRBV6-5 and TRBJ2-1, with 9 bases matching TRBD1. This CDR3 region has 14 residues. Germline lookup yields CDR1 MNHEY and CDR2 SVGAGI. With 6 bases clipped from V and 3 bases from J, the junction kept 3 bases outside the gene matches. The CDR3 sequence is CASSPGQGYNEQFF. CDR3 bases: TGTGCCAGCAGCCCGGGACAGGGCTACAATGAGCAGTTCTTC.

V gene TRBV3-1 combines with J gene TRBJ2-1; a weak D match, TRBD2 (5 bases). Germline assignment: CDR1 LGHDT and CDR2 YNNKEL (reference sequence). This CDR3 is 14 amino acids long. V gave up 6 bases and J gave up 7 bases, with 16 bases separating them. The CDR3 coding sequence is TGTGCCAGCAGAAAAGAGGAGGTTGGGAATGAGCAGTTCTTC. Protein sequence: CASRKEEVGNEQFF.

This clonotype was seen only a few times. This chain uses TRBV12-3 or TRBV12-4 with TRBJ1-2; TRBD1 matches 8 bases. Trimming took 4 bases from V and 8 from J; bases not matched to a gene: 9. This CDR3 has 14 amino acids. The chain's CDR3 is CASSSQDRAFGYTF. In DNA form, the CDR3 reads TGTGCCAGCAGTTCCCAGGACAGGGCCTTCGGCTACACCTTC.

This clonotype was detected once. The genes are TRBV13 and TRBJ1-2; tentative D call: TRBD1 (6 bases). This CDR3 is built from 14 residues. Germline assignment: CDR1 PRHDT and CDR2 FYEKMQ (reference sequence). The V end lost 6 bases, the J end lost 4 bases, and 15 bases lay between the germline ends. For the CDR3, the DNA is TGTGCCAGCAGTTCAGGACAGAGTGTCTATGGCTACACCTTC. Encoded protein: CASSSGQSVYGYTF.

The sample holds a few counts of this clonotype. The chain joins TRBV4-1 to TRBJ2-7; D is perhaps TRBD1 (5 bases). CDR1 is MGHRA and CDR2 is YSYEKL in the germline V gene. V lost 4 bases, J lost 0 bases, and 16 bases lay in between. The CDR3 covers 16 residues. This CDR3 is CASSPDTGARSYEQYF. The CDR3 DNA sequence: TGCGCCAGCAGCCCAGATACTGGGGCCCGCTCCTACGAGCAGTACTTC.

This clonotype was seen only a few times. This chain connects TRBV27 to TRBJ2-1; 7 bases match TRBD2. V was clipped by 6 bases and J by 0 bases; unmatched bases: 17. From germline, CDR1 is MNHEY and CDR2 SMNVEV (reference sequence). This CDR3 has 19 amino acids. The CDR3: CASRTLGLYNTDSYNEQFF. In DNA, the CDR3 is TGTGCCAGCAGGACTCTGGGACTATACAACACTGACTCCTACAATGAGCAGTTCTTC.

This clonotype was recorded a few times. This chain uses TRBV7-2 with TRBJ2-7, with 7 bases fitting TRBD1. There are 15 residues in the CDR3. The trim removed 5 bases at V and 2 bases at J, leaving 9 bases unmatched. The germline gives CDR1 SGHTA, CDR2 FQGNSA. The CDR3 bases are TGTGCCAGCAGCCTTCGCCGGGACAGTCCCTACGAGCAGTACTTC. Translating it yields CASSLRRDSPYEQYF.

This sequence joins TRBV9 and TRBJ2-1; TRBD2 matches 7 bases. After removal of 4 bases from V and 9 bases from J, the junction contained 10 bases not matched to a gene. The length of the CDR3 is 14 residues. Germline lookup yields CDR1 SGDLS and CDR2 YYNGEE. The DNA for the CDR3 is TGTGCCAGCAGCATCTGGACTGGGGAGGGTGAGCAGTTCTTC. Translation: CASSIWTGEGEQFF.

This clonotype was counted between two and nine times. V and J are TRBV29-1 and TRBJ1-5, with 7 positions matching TRBD1. The V and J ends lost 4 bases and 2 bases, in that order; junction bases with no gene match: 8. The CDR3 has 15 amino acids. CDR1 SQVTM and CDR2 ANQGSEA come from the germline V gene. The CDR3 DNA is TGCAGCGTTGGACAGGGTGCCGGGGGCAATCAGCCCCAGCATTTT. Protein: CSVGQGAGGNQPQHF.

The CDR3 DNA is TGCAGTGCCCCCCTGGGCGTCTACAATGAGCAGTACTTC. Protein sequence: CSAPLGVYNEQYF. The chain couples TRBV20-1 to TRBJ2-5; D is ambiguous. The CDR3 sequence is 13 residues long. V was shortened by 6 bases and J by 11 bases, with 22 bases between the two germline ends. Germline CDR1 is DFQATT and CDR2 is SNEGSKA (reference sequence).

In the case of this clonotype: At one end the junction does not follow the germline gene, possibly because of a read error. The V and J genes are TRBV3-1 and TRBJ2-1; TRBD1 might be the D (5 bases). The germline CDR1 and CDR2 sequences are LGHDT and YNNKEL (reference sequence). The CDR3 totals 16 residues. CDR3: CASSPKDTFSYNGQFF. The CDR3 DNA reads TGTGCCAGCAGCCCTAAGGACACATTTTCCTACAATGGGCAGTTCTTC.

This sequence joins TRBV30 and TRBJ2-3, with D perhaps matching TRBD2 (6 bases). This CDR3 contains 14 residues. Germline V gives CDR1 GTSNPN, CDR2 SVGIG (reference sequence). Trimming left V 3 bases short and J 4 bases short, with 14 bases between. This chain's CDR3 is CAWRPLASPDTQYF. For the CDR3, the DNA is TGTGCCTGGAGACCACTAGCAAGTCCAGATACGCAGTATTTT.

This clonotype was counted between two and nine times. This sequence joins TRBV5-1 and TRBJ2-7; D is uncertain. The CDR3 runs to 14 residues. Per the germline V gene, CDR1 is SGHRS and CDR2 is YFSETQ. Trimming shortened V by 3 bases and J by 2 bases, and 12 bases separated the two germline ends. CDR3 DNA: TGCGCCAGCAGCTCCGGTTTAGGTACCTACGAGCAGTACTTC. Protein sequence: CASSSGLGTYEQYF.

The V and J genes are TRBV7-2 and TRBJ2-1; 10 positions agree with TRBD2. V gave up 4 bases and J gave up 4 bases; unmatched junction bases: 7. Germline V gene sequence: CDR1 SGHTA, CDR2 FQGNSA. The CDR3 runs to 16 residues. CDR3 protein: CASSSGWTSGYNEQFF. The CDR3 DNA sequence: TGTGCCAGCAGCTCCGGGTGGACTAGCGGTTACAATGAGCAGTTCTTC.

This clonotype was detected only a few times. The genes are TRBV7-2 and TRBJ2-5; 13 nucleotides line up with TRBD2. CDR1 is SGHTA and CDR2 is FQGNSA in the germline V gene. The J segment lost 4 bases and the V segment lost 5 bases, leaving 10 bases of the junction unmatched. The CDR3 totals 17 residues. The CDR3 sequence is CASSGLAGVRGVETQYF. As DNA, the CDR3 is TGTGCCAGCAGCGGACTAGCGGGAGTGAGGGGTGTAGAGACCCAGTACTTC.